This T cell receptor (beta chain) derives from a study of T-cell reconstitution after alpha-beta-depleted transplantation in children. From germline, CDR1 is LGHDT and CDR2 YNNKEL (reference sequence). V lost 1 base and J 0 bases, leaving 13 bases between the germline ends. The CDR3 length is 17 residues. A TCRbeta library incorporating unique molecular identifiers was prepared. TCRdb re-analysed the PCR reads in MiXCR, keeping a single row per CDR3 protein. The sample lists about 98,000 distinct CDR3 sequences; around 22% were seen once. The clonotype originates from a boy under 10 years old with acute lymphoblastic leukemia, due to receive a stem cell transplant. The material sequenced was PBMCs, taken before TCRalphabeta/CD19-depleted stem cell transplant. The V gene is TRBV3-1, the J gene TRBJ2-1, with D possibly matching TRBD2 (6 bases). The DNA of the CDR3 is TGTGCCAGCAGCCAAGGGGTCGGAGGGGCCTCCTACAATGAGCAGTTCTTC. It codes for CASSQGVGGASYNEQFF.